The rows below give T cell receptor beta chains drawn from one sample of a study of identical twins. Via MiXCR, TCRdb re-called the 5' RACE reads, giving one row per CDR3 protein. Of about 290,000 distinct CDR3 sequences in the sample, roughly 9% were seen once. These records were also assigned to another study, of yellow fever vaccine responses in identical twins.

The sequenced sample consisted of CD8+ T cells sorted from blood. The source of these receptors is a woman aged 18-30 years in good health. Each CDR3 is given with its conserved first and last residue. The order of the fields is clone size, D gene, J gene, V gene, CDR3 protein, CDR3 DNA. A D gene is named only where the DNA matches it firmly. A row's size may be missing; if present it is once, few, many or a size class.

clone size: .
D gene: .
J gene: TRBJ2-6
V gene: TRBV28
CDR3 protein: CASSREEIQVTTGANVLTF
CDR3 DNA: TGTGCCAGCAGCCGAGAGGAAATACAGGTGACGACTGGGGCCAACGTCCTGACTTTC

clone size: .
D gene: .
J gene: TRBJ2-1
V gene: TRBV7-9
CDR3 protein: CASSGDRGTWNEQFF
CDR3 DNA: TGTGCCAGCAGCGGGGACCGCGGGACCTGGAATGAGCAGTTCTTC

clone size: few
D gene: TRBD2
J gene: TRBJ2-7
V gene: TRBV19
CDR3 protein: CASSSGTSSYEQYF
CDR3 DNA: TGTGCCAGTAGTTCCGGGACTAGCAGCTACGAGCAGTACTTC

clone size: .
D gene: .
J gene: TRBJ2-7
V gene: TRBV29-1
CDR3 protein: CSVSAETYEQYF
CDR3 DNA: TGCAGCGTATCGGCGGAGACCTACGAGCAGTACTTC

clone size: few
D gene: TRBD2
J gene: TRBJ2-7
V gene: TRBV27
CDR3 protein: CASSTPTSGDAYEQYF
CDR3 DNA: TGTGCCAGCAGTACTCCCACTAGCGGGGACGCCTACGAGCAGTACTTC

clone size: .
D gene: .
J gene: TRBJ2-7
V gene: TRBV11-2
CDR3 protein: CASSLATLSYEQYF
CDR3 DNA: TGTGCCAGCAGCTTAGCTACCCTCTCCTACGAGCAGTACTTC

clone size: many
D gene: TRBD2
J gene: TRBJ2-5
V gene: TRBV7-9
CDR3 protein: CASSFPSAGGDGETQYF
CDR3 DNA: TGTGCCAGCAGCTTCCCCTCAGCGGGAGGGGATGGTGAGACCCAGTACTTC

clone size: few
D gene: TRBD2
J gene: TRBJ2-1
V gene: TRBV5-1
CDR3 protein: CASSWGLAGVFF
CDR3 DNA: TGCGCCAGCAGCTGGGGACTAGCGGGGGTATTCTTC

clone size: many
D gene: TRBD2
J gene: TRBJ2-3
V gene: TRBV7-6
CDR3 protein: CASSLDVAGAGTDTQYF
CDR3 DNA: TGTGCCAGCAGCTTAGATGTAGCGGGGGCCGGCACAGATACGCAGTATTTT

clone size: .
D gene: TRBD1
J gene: TRBJ2-3
V gene: TRBV27
CDR3 protein: CATTGAPSSTDTQYF
CDR3 DNA: TGTGCCACCACAGGGGCACCTTCTAGCACAGATACGCAGTATTTT

clone size: .
D gene: .
J gene: TRBJ1-2
V gene: TRBV9
CDR3 protein: CASSGSGYTF
CDR3 DNA: TGTGCCAGCAGCGGCAGTGGCTACACCTTC

clone size: few
D gene: TRBD1
J gene: TRBJ2-4
V gene: TRBV29-1
CDR3 protein: CSVTGGPGNLAKNIQYF
CDR3 DNA: TGCAGCGTTACAGGGGGCCCCGGGAACTTAGCCAAAAACATTCAGTACTTC

clone size: many
D gene: .
J gene: TRBJ2-3
V gene: TRBV20-1
CDR3 protein: CSAGRGGSTDTQYF
CDR3 DNA: TGCAGTGCTGGAAGGGGGGGGAGCACAGATACGCAGTATTTT

clone size: .
D gene: .
J gene: TRBJ1-2
V gene: TRBV7-2
CDR3 protein: CASKGLFGYGYTF
CDR3 DNA: TGTGCCAGCAAAGGGCTCTTCGGCTATGGCTACACCTTC

clone size: many
D gene: .
J gene: TRBJ2-7
V gene: TRBV27
CDR3 protein: CASGGPAYEQYF
CDR3 DNA: TGTGCCAGCGGAGGACCTGCCTACGAGCAGTACTTC

clone size: few
D gene: TRBD1
J gene: TRBJ2-7
V gene: TRBV20-1
CDR3 protein: CSALDRSLYEQYF
CDR3 DNA: TGCAGTGCTCTGGACAGGTCACTCTACGAGCAGTACTTC

clone size: .
D gene: TRBD2
J gene: TRBJ2-2
V gene: TRBV4-2
CDR3 protein: CASSQTSGGFGELFF
CDR3 DNA: TGTGCCAGCAGCCAAACTAGCGGGGGATTCGGGGAGCTGTTTTTT

clone size: .
D gene: TRBD2
J gene: TRBJ2-3
V gene: TRBV4-3
CDR3 protein: CASSQAYAGEPTGDTQYF
CDR3 DNA: TGCGCCAGCAGCCAAGCGTATGCGGGAGAGCCGACCGGAGATACGCAGTATTTT

clone size: .
D gene: TRBD2
J gene: TRBJ2-1
V gene: TRBV27
CDR3 protein: CASSLTSGTQFF
CDR3 DNA: TGTGCCAGCAGTTTGACTAGCGGGACGCAGTTCTTC

clone size: many
D gene: .
J gene: TRBJ1-1
V gene: TRBV12-3/TRBV12-4
CDR3 protein: CASSYGVDTEAFF
CDR3 DNA: TGTGCCAGCAGTTATGGGGTGGACACTGAAGCTTTCTTT

clone size: many
D gene: TRBD2
J gene: TRBJ2-3
V gene: TRBV4-2
CDR3 protein: CASSQETGGPDTQYF
CDR3 DNA: TGTGCCAGCAGCCAAGAAACGGGGGGACCAGATACGCAGTATTTT

clone size: .
D gene: .
J gene: TRBJ2-1
V gene: TRBV14
CDR3 protein: CASSQVAAYYNEQFF
CDR3 DNA: TGTGCCAGCAGCCAAGTGGCGGCATACTACAATGAGCAGTTCTTC

clone size: .
D gene: .
J gene: TRBJ2-7
V gene: TRBV29-1
CDR3 protein: CSVETVSEQYF
CDR3 DNA: TGCAGCGTTGAGACAGTTAGCGAGCAGTACTTC

clone size: few
D gene: .
J gene: TRBJ2-2
V gene: TRBV3-1
CDR3 protein: CASSQDGVTGELFF
CDR3 DNA: TGTGCCAGCAGCCAGGATGGAGTTACCGGGGAGCTGTTTTTT

clone size: few
D gene: TRBD1
J gene: TRBJ1-4
V gene: TRBV12-3/TRBV12-4
CDR3 protein: CASSQPTGAQEEKLFF
CDR3 DNA: TGTGCCAGCAGTCAGCCCACAGGGGCGCAGGAGGAAAAACTGTTTTTT

clone size: many
D gene: .
J gene: TRBJ2-3
V gene: TRBV20-1
CDR3 protein: CSALGSTDTQYF
CDR3 DNA: TGCAGTGCCCTCGGGAGCACAGATACGCAGTATTTT

clone size: .
D gene: .
J gene: TRBJ2-1
V gene: TRBV6-1
CDR3 protein: CASREFRDFNEQFF
CDR3 DNA: TGTGCCAGCAGGGAGTTCCGGGATTTCAATGAGCAGTTCTTC

clone size: .
D gene: .
J gene: TRBJ2-7
V gene: TRBV5-4
CDR3 protein: CASSLGPADYEQYF
CDR3 DNA: TGTGCCAGCAGCTTGGGCCCGGCAGACTACGAGCAGTACTTC

clone size: .
D gene: .
J gene: TRBJ2-5
V gene: TRBV7-9
CDR3 protein: CASSPGDGQETQYF
CDR3 DNA: TGTGCCAGCAGCCCGGGGGACGGCCAAGAGACCCAGTACTTC

clone size: .
D gene: TRBD2
J gene: TRBJ2-1
V gene: TRBV20-1
CDR3 protein: CSGSGRGNEQFF
CDR3 DNA: TGCAGTGGTAGTGGGCGGGGGAATGAGCAGTTCTTC